The rows below give T cell receptor beta chains drawn from one sample of a study of human T cells and chemical hapten exposure. TCRdb analysed the RACE reads with MiXCR anew, one entry per CDR3 protein. Of 90,000 or so distinct CDR3 sequences listed, 10% to 13% are singletons. Sequencing used whole blood, obtained in connection with sensitization to the hapten diphenylcyclopropenone (DPC). Source of these receptors: a man aged 35-49 years with alopecia areata. Some clones in this sample may be carry-over from other donors' samples. The CDR3 runs from the conserved cysteine through the conserved F or W. A D gene is named only where the DNA matches it firmly. Clone size is not always given. Where it is, it says once, few, many or a class for expanded clones.

len: 15
d_gene: -
v_gene: TRBV3-1
j_gene: TRBJ2-1
abundance: many
CDR3aa: CASTQQSGRGNEQFF
CDR3nt: TGTGCCAGCACCCAACAGAGCGGAAGAGGGAATGAGCAGTTCTTC

len: 16
d_gene: TRBD2
v_gene: TRBV5-1
j_gene: TRBJ2-1
abundance: -
CDR3aa: CASSPMTSGSGNEQFF
CDR3nt: TGCGCCAGCAGCCCTATGACTAGCGGGAGTGGTAATGAGCAGTTCTTC

len: 14
d_gene: TRBD1
v_gene: TRBV29-1
j_gene: TRBJ2-2
abundance: -
CDR3aa: CSASGQGGTGELFF
CDR3nt: TGCAGCGCATCGGGACAGGGAGGGACCGGGGAGCTGTTTTTT

len: 16
d_gene: TRBD1
v_gene: TRBV5-1
j_gene: TRBJ1-3
abundance: many
CDR3aa: CASRRDSWGSGNTIYF
CDR3nt: TGCGCCAGCAGGAGGGACAGCTGGGGCTCTGGAAACACCATATATTTT

len: 15
d_gene: TRBD2
v_gene: TRBV6-2/TRBV6-3
j_gene: TRBJ2-3
abundance: many
CDR3aa: CASSYGTSLTDTQYF
CDR3nt: TGTGCCAGCAGTTACGGGACTAGCTTGACAGATACGCAGTATTTT

len: 16
d_gene: TRBD2
v_gene: TRBV4-2
j_gene: TRBJ2-1
abundance: many
CDR3aa: CASSGTSGRAYNEQFF
CDR3nt: TGTGCCAGCAGCGGCACTAGCGGGAGGGCCTACAATGAGCAGTTCTTC

len: 15
d_gene: -
v_gene: TRBV6-1
j_gene: TRBJ1-1
abundance: -
CDR3aa: CASRVPGLMNTEAFF
CDR3nt: TGTGCCAGCAGGGTGCCGGGACTGATGAACACTGAAGCTTTCTTT

len: 18
d_gene: TRBD2
v_gene: TRBV28
j_gene: TRBJ2-4
abundance: -
CDR3aa: CASSPGPLAGLAKNIQYF
CDR3nt: TGTGCCAGCAGTCCCGGCCCTCTAGCGGGTTTAGCCAAAAACATTCAGTACTTC

len: 14
d_gene: -
v_gene: TRBV29-1
j_gene: TRBJ1-2
abundance: many
CDR3aa: CSVVGGNSRYGYTF
CDR3nt: TGCAGCGTTGTGGGAGGAAACAGCCGCTATGGCTACACCTTC

len: 13
d_gene: -
v_gene: TRBV3-1
j_gene: TRBJ2-7
abundance: few
CDR3aa: CASSQAGGERQYF
CDR3nt: TGTGCCAGCAGCCAAGCTGGAGGGGAAAGGCAGTACTTC

len: 12
d_gene: -
v_gene: TRBV7-2
j_gene: TRBJ2-7
abundance: many
CDR3aa: CASRMGDYEQYF
CDR3nt: TGTGCCAGCAGGATGGGGGATTACGAGCAGTACTTC

len: 12
d_gene: -
v_gene: TRBV7-9
j_gene: TRBJ2-7
abundance: -
CDR3aa: CASSTRGQDVDF
CDR3nt: TGTGCCAGCAGCACCAGAGGACAAGATGTGGACTTC

len: 14
d_gene: -
v_gene: TRBV6-2/TRBV6-3
j_gene: TRBJ2-1
abundance: -
CDR3aa: CASSSPALDNEQFF
CDR3nt: TGTGCCAGCAGTTCCCCGGCCCTTGACAATGAGCAGTTCTTC

len: 16
d_gene: -
v_gene: TRBV7-8
j_gene: TRBJ2-3
abundance: few
CDR3aa: CASSLPEAPYTDTQYF
CDR3nt: TGTGCCAGCAGCCTACCGGAGGCCCCCTACACAGATACGCAGTATTTT

len: 20
d_gene: TRBD1
v_gene: TRBV15
j_gene: TRBJ2-4
abundance: few
CDR3aa: CATSRDDFQTGVIAKNIQYF
CDR3nt: TGTGCCACCAGCAGAGACGACTTTCAGACAGGGGTCATAGCCAAAAACATTCAGTACTTC